This T cell receptor beta chain is drawn from a study of control samples from healthy donors and cancer patients. The method was immunoSEQ multiplex PCR; TCRdb's version includes in-frame clones alone and lacks a portion of them. The table shows about 48,000 clones, with 93% occurring only once. The CDR3 contains 14 residues. Per the germline V gene, CDR1 is SQVTM and CDR2 is ANQGSEA. The ends were cut back, 4 bases at V and 4 bases at J, with 14 bases in the middle. The origin of this receptor is a woman aged 50 to 60 with head and neck cancer. The chain has TRBV29-1 and TRBJ2-1; D call uncertain. The sample comprised PBMCs. The CDR3 nucleotides are TGCAGCGTTGTTGCTGGGTTCGGGTACAATGAGCAGTTCTTC. Translating gives CSVVAGFGYNEQFF.